The following is a T cell receptor beta chain sequence with its context. No antigen is known for it. This specimen belongs to a study of siplizumab effects on memory and regulatory T cells. Study results and caveats: Sequences that were alloreactive and traceable to unstimulated CD4+ memory cells were significantly reduced by siplizumab. Only a minor fraction of alloreactive clones mapped to unstimulated subsets.

Only in-frame clones appear in the TCRdb table, and some are missing; sequencing was by immunoSEQ multiplex PCR. The sample consists of 100,000 to 110,000 clones, about 95% of them appearing once. The V end lost 8 bases, the J end lost 6 bases, and 16 bases lay between the germline ends. This CDR3 contains 14 residues. Germline assignment: CDR1 MNHEY and CDR2 SMNVEV (reference sequence). What was sequenced was non-Treg CD4+ T cells sorted from blood. The chain links TRBV27 to TRBJ2-2; D tentatively fits TRBD1 or TRBD2 (7 bases each). The receptor comes from a human donor in good health. The CDR3: CASPRGGVPGELFF. CDR3 DNA sequence: TGTGCCAGCCCCAGGGGGGGGGTTCCCGGGGAGCTGTTTTTT.